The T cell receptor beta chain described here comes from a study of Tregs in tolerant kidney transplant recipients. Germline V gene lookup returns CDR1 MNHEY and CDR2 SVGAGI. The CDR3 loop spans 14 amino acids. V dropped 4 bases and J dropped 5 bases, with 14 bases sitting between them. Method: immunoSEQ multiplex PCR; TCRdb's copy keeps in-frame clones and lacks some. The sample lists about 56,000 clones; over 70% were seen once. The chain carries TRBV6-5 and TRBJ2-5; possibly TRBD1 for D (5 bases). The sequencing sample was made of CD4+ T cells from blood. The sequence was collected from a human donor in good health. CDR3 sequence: CASSSWGRVETQYF. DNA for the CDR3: TGTGCCAGCAGTTCGTGGGGCCGGGTTGAGACCCAGTACTTC.